This TCR beta chain was recovered during a study of blood T cell repertoires in COVID-19. This clone was seen more than once but under ten times. Assay used: immunoSEQ multiplex PCR; TCRdb lists only in-frame clones, some missing. The table has around 250,000 clones, less than 90% seen once. The ends lost 7 bases at V and 4 bases at J; junction bases unmatched: 6. The CDR3 loop spans 13 amino acids. The germline V gene has CDR1 SQVTM and CDR2 ANQGSEA. Sequencing used peripheral blood. This sequence originates from a man in his sixties with acute or convalescent COVID-19. The chain carries TRBV29-1 and TRBJ1-5; 8 positions agree with TRBD1. CDR3 sequence: CSASTGENQPQHF. Written as DNA, the CDR3 is TGCAGCGCCTCGACAGGGGAGAATCAGCCCCAGCATTTT.